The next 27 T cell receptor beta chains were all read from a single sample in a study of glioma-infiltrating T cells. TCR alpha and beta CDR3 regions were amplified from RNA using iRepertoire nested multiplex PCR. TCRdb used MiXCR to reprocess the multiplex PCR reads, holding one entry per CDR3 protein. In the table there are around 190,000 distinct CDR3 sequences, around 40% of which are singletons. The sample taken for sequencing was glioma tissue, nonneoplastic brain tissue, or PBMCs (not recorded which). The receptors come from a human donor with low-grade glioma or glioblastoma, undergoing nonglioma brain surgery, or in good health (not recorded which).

The DNA for the CDR3 is TGTGCCAGCAGCCTACCCGGGACTAGCAGGAGTAGTGAGCAGTACTTC. Residues: CASSLPGTSRSSEQYF. The rearrangement joins TRBV28 to TRBJ2-7; the match to TRBD2 covers 9 bases. Looked up from germline, CDR1 is MDHEN and CDR2 is SYDVKM. J was trimmed by 7 bases and V by 6 bases; bases with no gene match: 16. The CDR3 covers 16 residues. The full variable domain, with the rest looked up from reference TRBV28 and TRBJ2-7, is DVKVTQSSRYLVKRTGEKVFLECVQDMDHENMFWYRQDPGLGLRLIYFSYDVKMKEKGDIPEGYSVSREKKERFSLILESASTNQTSMYLCASSLPGTSRSSEQYFGPGTRLTVT.

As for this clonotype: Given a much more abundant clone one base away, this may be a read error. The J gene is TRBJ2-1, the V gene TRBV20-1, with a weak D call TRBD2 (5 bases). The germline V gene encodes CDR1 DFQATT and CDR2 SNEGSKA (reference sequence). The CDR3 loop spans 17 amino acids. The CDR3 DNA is TGCAGGGCTAGCCGGGTCCCAAGGAGCGAACTCTACAATGAGCAGTTCTTC. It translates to CRASRVPRSELYNEQFF.

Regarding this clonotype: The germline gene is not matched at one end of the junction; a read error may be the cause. CDR3 in DNA: TGTGCCAGCAGTTTACCCCGCGCCCCCAGCTACGAGAAGTACTTC. This codes for CASSLPRAPSYEKYF. This chain uses TRBV28 with TRBJ2-7, with unresolved D. This CDR3 contains 15 residues. Germline-derived CDR1 and CDR2 are MDHEN and SYDVKM.

The CDR3 reads CASSKGKDGTQYF. The CDR3 DNA reads TGTGCCAGCAGCAAAGGAAAAGACGGGACCCAGTACTTC. This chain connects TRBV3-1 to TRBJ2-5; no firm D call. V lost 5 bases and J 7 bases, leaving 14 bases between the germline ends. The V gene's germline CDR1 is LGHDT and CDR2 YNNKEL (reference sequence). CDR3 length: 13 residues.

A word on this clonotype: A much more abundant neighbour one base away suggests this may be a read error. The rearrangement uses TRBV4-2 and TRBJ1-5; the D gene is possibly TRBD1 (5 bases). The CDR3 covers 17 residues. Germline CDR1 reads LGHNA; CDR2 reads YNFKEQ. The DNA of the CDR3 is TGTCCCAGCAGCCAAGAAGCCCAGACAGTTAGCAATCAGCCCCAGCATTTT. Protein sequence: CPSSQEAQTVSNQPQHF.

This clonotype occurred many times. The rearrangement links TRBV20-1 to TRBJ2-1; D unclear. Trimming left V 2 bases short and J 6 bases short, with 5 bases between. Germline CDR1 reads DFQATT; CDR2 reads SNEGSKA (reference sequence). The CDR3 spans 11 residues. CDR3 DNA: TGCAGTGCTAGACAAATCAATGAGCAGTTCTTC. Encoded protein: CSARQINEQFF.

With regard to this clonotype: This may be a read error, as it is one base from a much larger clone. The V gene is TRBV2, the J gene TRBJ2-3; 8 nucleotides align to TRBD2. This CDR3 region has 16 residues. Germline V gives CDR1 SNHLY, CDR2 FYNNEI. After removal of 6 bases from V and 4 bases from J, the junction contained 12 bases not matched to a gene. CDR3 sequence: CASSRDGTRVADTQYF. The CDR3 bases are TGTGCCAGCAGCCGTGATGGGACTAGAGTCGCAGATACGCAGTATTTT.

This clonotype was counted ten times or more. The CDR3 region has the DNA TGTGCCAGCAGCTTGTATGTGATGAACACTGAAGCTTTCTTT. Its translation: CASSLYVMNTEAFF. The chain recombines TRBV7-2 with TRBJ1-1; D unclear. V gave up 3 bases and J gave up 0 bases, with 8 bases separating them. The CDR3 is 14 residues long. Looked up from germline, CDR1 is SGHTA and CDR2 is FQGNSA.

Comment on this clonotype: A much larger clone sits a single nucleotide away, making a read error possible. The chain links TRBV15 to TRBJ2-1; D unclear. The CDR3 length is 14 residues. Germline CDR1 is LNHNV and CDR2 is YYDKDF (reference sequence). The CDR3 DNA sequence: TGTGCCACCAGCAGAAGGCTGGGCTACAATAAGCAGTTCTTC. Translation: CATSRRLGYNKQFF.

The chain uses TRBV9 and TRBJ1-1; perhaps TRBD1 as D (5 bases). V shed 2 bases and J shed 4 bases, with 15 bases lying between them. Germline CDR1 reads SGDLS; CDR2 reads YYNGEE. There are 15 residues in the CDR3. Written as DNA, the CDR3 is TGTGCCAGCAGCGTGGGTAATCTGGGGACCACTGAAGCTTTCTTT. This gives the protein CASSVGNLGTTEAFF.

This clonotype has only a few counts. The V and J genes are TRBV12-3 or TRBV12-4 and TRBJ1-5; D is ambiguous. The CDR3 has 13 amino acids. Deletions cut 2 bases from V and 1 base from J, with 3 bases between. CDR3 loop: CASSLRSNQPQHF. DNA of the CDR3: TGTGCCAGCAGTTTACGAAGCAATCAGCCCCAGCATTTT.

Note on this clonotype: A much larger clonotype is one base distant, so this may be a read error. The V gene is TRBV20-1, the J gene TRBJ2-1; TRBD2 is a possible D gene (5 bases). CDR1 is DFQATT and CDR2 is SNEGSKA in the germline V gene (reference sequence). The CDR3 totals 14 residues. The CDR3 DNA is TGCATTGAGACGGACTTGAAATCCTACAATGAGCAGTTCTTC. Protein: CIETDLKSYNEQFF.

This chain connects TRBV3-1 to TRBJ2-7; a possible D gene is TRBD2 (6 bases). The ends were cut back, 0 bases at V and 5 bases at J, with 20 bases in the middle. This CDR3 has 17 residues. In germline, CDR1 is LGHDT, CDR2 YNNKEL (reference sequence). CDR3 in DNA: TGTGCCAGCAGCCAAGATGTTTGGTGGAGGGTGATCGACGAGCAGTACTTC. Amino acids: CASSQDVWWRVIDEQYF.

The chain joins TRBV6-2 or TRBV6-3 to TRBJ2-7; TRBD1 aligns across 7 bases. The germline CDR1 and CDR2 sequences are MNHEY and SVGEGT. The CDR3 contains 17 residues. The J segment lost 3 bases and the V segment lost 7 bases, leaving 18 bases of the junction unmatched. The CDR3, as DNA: TGTGCCAGCATTGAGACAGGGCCTCGAATATCTTTCTACGAGCAGTACTTC. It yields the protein CASIETGPRISFYEQYF.

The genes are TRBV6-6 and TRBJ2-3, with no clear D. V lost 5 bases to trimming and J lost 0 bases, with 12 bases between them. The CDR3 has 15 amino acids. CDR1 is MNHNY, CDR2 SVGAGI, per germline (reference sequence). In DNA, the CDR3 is TGTGCCAGCAGTGGCAGAGGCGGAAGCACAGATACGCAGTATTTT. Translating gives CASSGRGGSTDTQYF.

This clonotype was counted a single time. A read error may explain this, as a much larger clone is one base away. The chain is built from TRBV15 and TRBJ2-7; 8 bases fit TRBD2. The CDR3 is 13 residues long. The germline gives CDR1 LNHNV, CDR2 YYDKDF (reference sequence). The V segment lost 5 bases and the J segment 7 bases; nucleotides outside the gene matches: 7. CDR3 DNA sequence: TGTGCCACCAGCTTAGCGGGACACAATGAGCAGTACTTC. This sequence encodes CATSLAGHNEQYF.

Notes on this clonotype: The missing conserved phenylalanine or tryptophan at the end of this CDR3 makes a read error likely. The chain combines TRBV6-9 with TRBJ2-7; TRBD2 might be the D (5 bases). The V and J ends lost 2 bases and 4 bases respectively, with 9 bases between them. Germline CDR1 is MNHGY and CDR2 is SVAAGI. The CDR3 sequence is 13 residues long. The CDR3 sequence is CASSYGRTYEQYS. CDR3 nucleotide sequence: TGTGCCAGCAGTTATGGGAGAACGTACGAGCAGTACTCC.

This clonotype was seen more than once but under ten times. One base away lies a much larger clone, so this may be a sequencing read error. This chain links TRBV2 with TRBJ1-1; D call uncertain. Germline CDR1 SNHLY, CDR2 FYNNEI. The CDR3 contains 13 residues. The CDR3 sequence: CASIPLQHTKAFF. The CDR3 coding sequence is TGTGCCAGCATCCCCCTCCAACACACTAAAGCTTTCTTT.

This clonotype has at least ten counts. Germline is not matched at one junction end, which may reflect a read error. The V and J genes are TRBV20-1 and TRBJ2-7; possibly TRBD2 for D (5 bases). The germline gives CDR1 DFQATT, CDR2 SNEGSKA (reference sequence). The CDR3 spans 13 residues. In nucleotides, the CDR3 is TGCAGTGCGAGAGGGCCAAAAGCGTACGAGCAGTACTTC. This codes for CSARGPKAYEQYF.

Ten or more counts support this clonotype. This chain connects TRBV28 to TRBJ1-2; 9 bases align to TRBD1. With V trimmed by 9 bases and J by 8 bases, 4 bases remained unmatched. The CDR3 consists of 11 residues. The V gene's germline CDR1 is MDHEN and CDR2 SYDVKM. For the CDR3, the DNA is TGTGCCAGTGGACAGGGGTGGGGCTACACCTTC. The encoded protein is CASGQGWGYTF.

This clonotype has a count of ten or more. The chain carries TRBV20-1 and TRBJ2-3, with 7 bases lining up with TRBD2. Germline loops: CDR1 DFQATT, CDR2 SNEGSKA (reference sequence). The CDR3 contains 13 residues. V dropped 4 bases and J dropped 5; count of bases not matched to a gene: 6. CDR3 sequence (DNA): TGCAGTGCTAACAAGCGGGAAGGAGATACGCAGTATTTT. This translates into CSANKREGDTQYF.

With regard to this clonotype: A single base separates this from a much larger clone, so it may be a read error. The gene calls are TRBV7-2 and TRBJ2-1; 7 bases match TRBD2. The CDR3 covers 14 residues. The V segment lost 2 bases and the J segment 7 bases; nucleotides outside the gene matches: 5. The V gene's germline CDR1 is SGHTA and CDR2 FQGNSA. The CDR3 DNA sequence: TGTGCCAGCAGCTTACTAGAGGGAGGGAATGAGCAGTTCTTC. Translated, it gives CASSLLEGGNEQFF.

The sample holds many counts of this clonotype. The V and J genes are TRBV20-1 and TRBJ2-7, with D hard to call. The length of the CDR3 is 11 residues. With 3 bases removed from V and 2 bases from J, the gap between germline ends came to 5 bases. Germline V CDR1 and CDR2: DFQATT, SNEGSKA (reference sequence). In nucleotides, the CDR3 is TGCAGTGCTAGTATCACCTACGAGCAGTACTTC. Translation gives CSASITYEQYF.

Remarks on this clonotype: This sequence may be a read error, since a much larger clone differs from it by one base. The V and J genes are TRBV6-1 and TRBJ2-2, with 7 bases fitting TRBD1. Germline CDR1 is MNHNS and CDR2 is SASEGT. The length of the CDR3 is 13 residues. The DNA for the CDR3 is TGTGCCGTTCTGGGACAGAACACCTGGGAGCTGTTTTTT. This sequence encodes CAVLGQNTWELFF.

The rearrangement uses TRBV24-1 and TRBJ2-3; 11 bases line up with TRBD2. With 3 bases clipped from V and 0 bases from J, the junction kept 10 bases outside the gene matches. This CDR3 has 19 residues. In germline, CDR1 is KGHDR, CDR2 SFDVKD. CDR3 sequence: CATSDPLGLAEESTDTQYF. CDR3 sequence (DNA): TGTGCCACCAGTGATCCCCTGGGACTAGCGGAAGAGAGCACAGATACGCAGTATTTT.

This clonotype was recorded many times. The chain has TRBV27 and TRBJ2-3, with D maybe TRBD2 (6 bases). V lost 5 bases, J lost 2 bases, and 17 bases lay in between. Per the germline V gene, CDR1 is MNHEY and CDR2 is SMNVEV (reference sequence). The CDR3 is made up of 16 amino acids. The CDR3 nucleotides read TGTGCCAGCAGTCGCCGGCGGGACTGGACCACAGATACGCAGTATTTT. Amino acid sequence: CASSRRRDWTTDTQYF.

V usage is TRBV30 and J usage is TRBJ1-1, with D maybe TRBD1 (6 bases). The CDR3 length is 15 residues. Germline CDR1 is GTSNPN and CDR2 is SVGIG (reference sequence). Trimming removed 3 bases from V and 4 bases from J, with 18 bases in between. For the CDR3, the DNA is TGTGCCTGGAGCATACTTCACAGGGCGGGCACTGAAGCTTTCTTT. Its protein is CAWSILHRAGTEAFF.